These 28 T cell receptor beta chains were all obtained from the same sample, sequenced in a study of blood T cell repertoires in COVID-19. TCRdb's table, derived via immunoSEQ multiplex PCR, lists solely in-frame clones and lacks some. The data hold some 76,000 clones, with roughly 90% observed a single time. The specimen was peripheral blood. Receptor source: an older man in a cohort sampled during active COVID-19.

The genes are TRBV2 and TRBJ1-1, with 9 bases identical to TRBD1. Trimming at V came to 5 bases and at J to 4 bases, leaving 8 bases not matched to a gene. CDR1 and CDR2 (germline): SNHLY, FYNNEI. CDR3 length: 15 residues. The CDR3 region is CASSPPGQGTTEAFF. The CDR3 bases are TGTGCCAGCAGTCCCCCGGGACAGGGAACCACTGAAGCTTTCTTT.

The chain has TRBV7-8 and TRBJ1-1; TRBD1 matches at 9 bases. Germline loops: CDR1 SGHVS, CDR2 FQNEAQ. The CDR3 extends over 16 amino acids. V was pared by 5 bases and J by 2 bases, with 9 bases of the junction left unmatched. The CDR3: CASSRGTGLINTEAFF. CDR3 DNA: TGTGCCAGCAGCCGCGGGACAGGGCTTATCAACACTGAAGCTTTCTTT.

V is TRBV7-3 and J is TRBJ2-5; D is perhaps TRBD2 (6 bases). This CDR3 contains 15 residues. Germline V gene sequence: CDR1 SGHTA, CDR2 FQGTGA. V was shortened by 5 bases and J by 2 bases, with 15 bases between the two germline ends. DNA for the CDR3: TGTGCCAGCAGCCGATTGAGGGACTCACAAGAGACCCAGTACTTC. Translation gives CASSRLRDSQETQYF.

This chain joins TRBV9 and TRBJ1-3; 7 bases line up with TRBD1. With V trimmed by 3 bases and J by 0 bases, 6 bases remained unmatched. The CDR3 loop spans 16 amino acids. Per germline, CDR1 SGDLS and CDR2 YYNGEE. CDR3 in DNA: TGTGCCAGCAGCGCAGGGACAGCTTTCTCTGGAAACACCATATATTTT. This codes for CASSAGTAFSGNTIYF.

The V and J genes are TRBV2 and TRBJ1-1; no reliable D call. The V end lost 3 bases, the J end lost 3 bases, and 11 bases lay between the germline ends. The germline gives CDR1 SNHLY, CDR2 FYNNEI. This CDR3 has 14 amino acids. CDR3 bases: TGTGCCAGCAGTGAGGGCACACGGTACACTGAAGCTTTCTTT. Protein: CASSEGTRYTEAFF.

This clone has a single count. J is TRBJ1-2 and V is TRBV18; weak D call: TRBD1 (5 bases). V lost 2 bases and J lost 3, with 10 bases in between. This CDR3 is built from 14 residues. Germline lookup yields CDR1 KGHSH and CDR2 LQKENI. The CDR3 sequence is CASSPAGIDYGYTF. The CDR3 region has the DNA TGTGCCAGCTCACCAGCAGGGATCGACTATGGCTACACCTTC. The full variable domain, its missing parts supplied by reference TRBV18 and TRBJ1-2, is NAGVMQNPRHLVRRRGQEARLRCSPMKGHSHVYWYRQLPEEGLKFMVYLQKENIIDESGMPKERFSAEFPKEGPSILRIQQVVRGDSAAYFCASSPAGIDYGYTFGSGTRLTVV.

This clone was detected only a few times. The chain employs TRBV5-1 and TRBJ1-2; 12 bases match TRBD1. The CDR3 is 15 residues long. Trimming at V came to 2 bases and at J to 6 bases, leaving 5 bases not matched to a gene. The germline V gene encodes CDR1 SGHRS and CDR2 YFSETQ. The CDR3 bases are TGCGCCAGCAGCTTACCGGGACAGGGGGCCCATGGCTACACCTTC. Its protein is CASSLPGQGAHGYTF.

As to this clone: One junction end does not reproduce the germline sequence, and a read error may be involved. The CDR3: CASTLMSTGTNEKLFF. CDR3 nucleotide sequence: TGCGCCAGCACCTTGATGTCGACGGGAACTAATGAAAAACTGTTTTTT. This chain connects TRBV5-1 to TRBJ1-4, with unresolved D. The CDR3 is 16 residues long. Germline CDR1 SGHRS, CDR2 YFSETQ.

This chain links TRBV3-1 (or the pseudogene TRBV3-2) with TRBJ2-5; 7 nucleotides align to TRBD1. With V trimmed by 4 bases and J by 5 bases, 7 bases remained unmatched. Germline V lookup: CDR1 LGHDT, CDR2 YNNKEL (reference sequence). This CDR3 is 14 amino acids long. The chain's CDR3 is CASSPGTAWETQYF. The DNA for the CDR3 is TGTGCCAGCAGCCCTGGGACAGCCTGGGAGACCCAGTACTTC.

The chain couples TRBV5-5 to TRBJ2-5; 7 bases line up with TRBD1. The germline CDR1 and CDR2 sequences are SGHKS and YYEKEE (reference sequence). V lost 4 bases to trimming and J lost 5 bases; unmatched junction nucleotides: 11. This CDR3 spans 15 amino acids. This CDR3 is CASSVQTGQWETQYF. In nucleotides, the CDR3 is TGTGCCAGCAGCGTTCAGACAGGGCAGTGGGAGACCCAGTACTTC.

This clone was counted only a few times. This rearrangement joins TRBV9 to TRBJ2-1; TRBD2 matches 8 bases. Germline-derived CDR1 and CDR2 are SGDLS and YYNGEE. V was clipped by 3 bases and J by 7 bases; unmatched bases: 12. This CDR3 has 16 amino acids. CDR3 nucleotides: TGTGCCAGCAGCGGGCCCGAGGGACTAGGAGAGAATGAGCAGTTCTTC. It encodes CASSGPEGLGENEQFF.

The chain joins TRBV24-1 to TRBJ2-5, with 11 bases that match TRBD1. The V gene end was trimmed by 3 bases and the J gene end by 5 bases; junction bases not matched to a gene: 7. The CDR3 has 16 amino acids. Germline CDR1 and CDR2: KGHDR and SFDVKD. The CDR3 sequence: CATSDAGTGGSETQYF. In DNA, the CDR3 is TGTGCCACCAGTGATGCCGGGACAGGGGGTTCGGAGACCCAGTACTTC.

The chain recombines TRBV6-6 with TRBJ2-3; D is ambiguous. Germline V gene data show CDR1 as MNHNY and CDR2 as SVGAGI (reference sequence). V was cut by 2 bases and J by 4 bases, with 10 bases left in between. The CDR3 loop spans 14 amino acids. The CDR3 bases are TGTGCCAGCAGTTACACCCACACCGCAGATACGCAGTATTTT. This sequence encodes CASSYTHTADTQYF.

This clone has just a few counts. The chain has TRBV6-5 and TRBJ1-4, with D perhaps matching TRBD1 (6 bases). Germline V gives CDR1 MNHEY, CDR2 SVGAGI. With 2 bases removed from V and 9 bases from J, the gap between germline ends came to 16 bases. This CDR3 is 15 amino acids long. This CDR3 is CASSYMTGPGQKLFF. Here the CDR3 DNA reads TGTGCCAGCAGTTACATGACAGGTCCAGGTCAAAAACTGTTTTTT.

Only one count was recorded for this clone. The chain joins TRBV11-1 to TRBJ2-1; D may be TRBD1 (6 bases). The V gene lost 5 bases and the J gene lost 7 bases, with 18 bases spanning the gap. Germline V gene lookup returns CDR1 SGHAT and CDR2 FQDESV (reference sequence). The CDR3 covers 15 residues. The DNA of the CDR3 is TGTGCCAGCAGCGCACTAGGACAGAGGATTAATGAGCAGTTCTTC. It codes for CASSALGQRINEQFF.

This rearrangement joins TRBV7-2 to TRBJ1-2; 7 bases agree with TRBD1. V lost 5 bases to trimming and J lost 8 bases; unmatched junction nucleotides: 14. This CDR3 region has 15 residues. CDR1 is SGHTA and CDR2 is FQGNSA in the germline V gene. CDR3 sequence: CASSARREGAGGYTF. DNA of the CDR3: TGTGCCAGCAGCGCCCGTCGGGAGGGGGCTGGGGGCTACACCTTC. Together with reference TRBV7-2 and TRBJ1-2, the CDR3 gives the full variable domain: GAGVSQSPSNKVTEKGKDVELRCDPISGHTALYWYRQSLGQGLEFLIYFQGNSAPDKSGLPSDRFSAERTGGSVSTLTIQRTQQEDSAVYLCASSARREGAGGYTFGSGTRLTVV.

The chain joins TRBV3-1 (or the pseudogene TRBV3-2) to TRBJ1-2; D is perhaps TRBD1 (5 bases). Germline lookup yields CDR1 LGHDT and CDR2 YNNKEL (reference sequence). This CDR3 region has 14 residues. V lost 4 bases to trimming and J lost 4 bases, with 13 bases between them. CDR3 nucleotides: TGTGCCAGCAGCCCCCGGGGGGAGCGCTATGGCTACACCTTC. Encoded protein: CASSPRGERYGYTF.

This chain uses TRBV5-1 with TRBJ2-3; no definite D call. The CDR3 length is 15 residues. Germline loops: CDR1 SGHRS, CDR2 YFSETQ. Trimming pared 1 base from V and 0 bases from J, leaving 9 bases between. The CDR3 DNA is TGCGCCAGCAGCTTGACAGTTAGTAGCACAGATACGCAGTATTTT. Its translation is CASSLTVSSTDTQYF.

V usage is TRBV7-2 and J usage is TRBJ2-5; the match to TRBD2 covers 11 bases. Trimming at V came to 5 bases and at J to 5 bases, leaving 4 bases not matched to a gene. The CDR3 is 14 amino acids. Per germline, CDR1 SGHTA and CDR2 FQGNSA. CDR3 nucleotides: TGTGCCAGCAGCCTCCGGACTAGCGGGGAGACCCAGTACTTC. Translated, it gives CASSLRTSGETQYF.

This clone was seen a handful of times. The rearrangement uses TRBV6-5 and TRBJ1-3; 8 bases match TRBD1. Germline CDR1 reads MNHEY; CDR2 reads SVGAGI. The junction had 4 bases not matched to a gene; V was cut back by 5 bases and J by 4 bases. The CDR3 consists of 14 residues. The CDR3 spells CASSTTGAGNTIYF. CDR3 DNA sequence: TGTGCCAGCAGTACGACAGGGGCCGGAAACACCATATATTTT.

This clone was observed a few times. V gene TRBV4-3 combines with J gene TRBJ1-2; TRBD1 agrees at 7 bases. In germline, CDR1 is LGHNA, CDR2 YSLEER. The length of the CDR3 is 13 residues. V dropped 2 bases and J dropped 7; count of bases not matched to a gene: 4. This CDR3 reads CASSQKTGFGYTF. The CDR3 DNA sequence: TGCGCCAGCAGCCAAAAGACAGGGTTTGGCTACACCTTC.

V is TRBV6-5 and J is TRBJ2-3; weak D call: TRBD1 (6 bases). V lost 5 bases to trimming and J lost 12 bases, with 18 bases between them. This CDR3 contains 13 residues. CDR1 and CDR2 (germline): MNHEY, SVGAGI. CDR3 loop: CASSPPQGTSQYF. The CDR3 region has the DNA TGTGCCAGCAGTCCCCCTCAGGGGACAAGTCAGTATTTT.

The chain combines TRBV5-8 with TRBJ1-6; D may be TRBD1 (5 bases). V gave up 2 bases and J gave up 8 bases, with 8 bases separating them. From germline, CDR1 is SGHTS and CDR2 YDEGEE. CDR3 size: 13 residues. The CDR3 loop is CASSFTRDSPLHF. The CDR3 bases are TGTGCCAGCAGCTTTACCAGGGATTCACCCCTCCACTTT.

The chain has TRBV7-9 and TRBJ2-3; no clear D. Germline-derived CDR1 and CDR2 are SEHNR and FQNEAQ (reference sequence). The CDR3 loop spans 13 amino acids. Trimming removed 2 bases at V and 3 bases at J, with 6 bases between. Here the CDR3 DNA reads TGTGCCAGCAGCTTACTTACAACAGATACGCAGTATTTT. Encoded protein: CASSLLTTDTQYF.

This clone was seen ten or more times. V usage is TRBV6-2 or TRBV6-3 and J usage is TRBJ1-3, with 11 bases that match TRBD1. Per the germline V gene, CDR1 is MNHEY and CDR2 is SVGEGT. V trimming: 5 bases; J trimming: 4 bases; junction bases outside the gene matches: 7. The CDR3 consists of 16 residues. CDR3 region: CASSQRTGGSGNTIYF. CDR3 coding DNA: TGTGCCAGCAGTCAACGGACAGGGGGCTCCGGAAACACCATATATTTT.

This clone was seen just once. This chain connects TRBV28 to TRBJ2-2, with 10 bases aligning to TRBD2. This CDR3 is 18 amino acids long. V lost 3 bases to trimming and J lost 1 base; unmatched junction nucleotides: 8. CDR1 MDHEN and CDR2 SYDVKM come from the germline V gene. CDR3 DNA sequence: TGTGCCAGCAGTTTTCCTCGGACTAGCGGTCTGAACACCGGGGAGCTGTTTTTT. This gives the protein CASSFPRTSGLNTGELFF.

V usage is TRBV3-1 (or the pseudogene TRBV3-2) and J usage is TRBJ2-7, with 10 bases matching TRBD1. CDR1 and CDR2 (germline): LGHDT, YNNKEL (reference sequence). Trimming cost V 3 bases and J 5 bases; bases outside gene matches: 7. The CDR3 runs 15 residues. CDR3 sequence: CASSHGTGARNEQYV. The DNA of the CDR3 is TGTGCCAGCAGCCACGGGACAGGGGCACGGAACGAGCAGTACGTC.

V gene TRBV10-3 combines with J gene TRBJ2-5; 12 bases agree with TRBD2. Germline loops: CDR1 ENHRY, CDR2 SYGVKD. V lost 4 bases to trimming and J lost 5 bases; unmatched junction nucleotides: 8. The length of the CDR3 is 16 residues. The CDR3 DNA follows: TGTGCCATCAGTGGGTCTAGCGGGGGGGCCTTGGAGACCCAGTACTTC. Protein sequence: CAISGSSGGALETQYF.